The 24 T cell receptor beta chains presented below share a single source sample, sequenced in a study of T cells in Graves' hyperthyroidism and ophthalmopathy. Researchers took RNA transcripts and amplified the TCR beta CDR3 regions from them. A set of HTBI primers served as the primers for a first-round RT-PCR of the TCR CDR3. A single record per CDR3 protein comes from TCRdb applying MiXCR to the multiplex PCR reads. Of approximately 570,000 distinct CDR3 sequences listed, just under 20% are singletons. What was sequenced was blood. These receptors were taken from a man aged 40-55 years with Graves' ophthalmopathy.

V is TRBV5-4 and J is TRBJ2-7, with 8 bases aligning to TRBD2. CDR3 length equals 16 residues. Trimming took 4 bases from V and 0 from J; bases not matched to a gene: 9. Per germline, CDR1 SGHNT and CDR2 YYREEE (reference sequence). CDR3 protein: CASSIKRERSSYEQYF. Here the CDR3 DNA reads TGTGCCAGCAGCATCAAGCGGGAGAGAAGCTCCTACGAGCAGTACTTC. Full variable domain (remainder filled in from reference TRBV5-4 and TRBJ2-7): ETGVTQSPTHLIKTRGQQVTLRCSSQSGHNTVSWYQQALGQGPQFIFQYYREEENGRGNFPPRFSGLQFPNYSSELNVNALELDDSALYLCASSIKRERSSYEQYFGPGTRLTVT.

This chain connects TRBV9 to TRBJ2-1; 10 bases map to TRBD1. The CDR3 contains 15 residues. Germline trimming cut 7 bases from V and 3 bases from J; bases unmatched to any gene: 7. CDR1 SGDLS and CDR2 YYNGEE come from the germline V gene. CDR3 residues: CASGPTGGLYNEQFF. For the CDR3, the DNA is TGTGCCAGCGGCCCGACAGGGGGCCTCTACAATGAGCAGTTCTTC.

CDR3 coding DNA: TGTGCCAGCAGCCAAGACCCGCACGCCGAGACCCAGTACTTC. It translates to CASSQDPHAETQYF. The chain employs TRBV3-1 and TRBJ2-5, with no clear D. The CDR3 spans 14 residues. Germline V gene sequence: CDR1 LGHDT, CDR2 YNNKEL (reference sequence). V gave up 0 bases and J gave up 5 bases, with 10 bases separating them.

In its sample, this clonotype was seen a few times. The chain has TRBV19 and TRBJ2-5, with TRBD1 identical over 12 bases. The CDR3 contains 15 residues. Germline V CDR1 and CDR2: LNHDA, SQIVND (reference sequence). After removal of 6 bases from V and 4 bases from J, the junction contained 6 bases not matched to a gene. CDR3 loop: CASSYRDRGRETQYF. The CDR3, as DNA: TGTGCCAGTAGCTACCGGGACAGGGGGCGAGAGACCCAGTACTTC.

The sample holds many counts of this clonotype. The chain uses TRBV18 and TRBJ1-6; D call uncertain. Trimming cost V 3 bases and J 7 bases, with 4 bases left between them. In germline, CDR1 is KGHSH, CDR2 LQKENI. The CDR3 is 12 residues long. CDR3 sequence: CASSPGNSPLHF. In nucleotides, the CDR3 is TGTGCCAGCTCACCTGGCAATTCACCCCTCCACTTT.

J is TRBJ1-5 and V is TRBV5-1; D unclear. The CDR3 sequence is 15 residues long. Looked up from germline, CDR1 is SGHRS and CDR2 is YFSETQ. V lost 0 bases and J lost 8, with 15 bases in between. DNA of the CDR3: TGCGCCAGCAGCTTGGGGGCTTCGGGAGGCGAGCCCCAGCATTTT. Protein product: CASSLGASGGEPQHF.

The J gene is TRBJ2-5, the V gene TRBV4-1, with TRBD2 identical over 9 bases. The CDR3 is made up of 19 amino acids. V shed 5 bases, J shed 1 base, and the junction held 17 bases outside the gene matches. Germline V CDR1 and CDR2: MGHRA, YSYEKL. The CDR3 region has the DNA TGCGCCAGCAGCGCCCGCCCATGGGAAGCGGGGGGCCCCCAAGAGACCCAGTACTTC. Its protein is CASSARPWEAGGPQETQYF.

The chain recombines TRBV6-2 or TRBV6-3 with TRBJ2-3, with 11 bases identical to TRBD1. The CDR3 contains 17 residues. CDR1 and CDR2 from the germline V gene are MNHEY and SVGEGT. The junction had 13 bases not matched to a gene; V was cut back by 6 bases and J by 5 bases. The CDR3 DNA is TGTGCCAGCAGACTTAGGACAGGGGGCGAGGAGGAAGATACGCAGTATTTT. It is translated as CASRLRTGGEEEDTQYF.

In its sample, this clonotype was seen a few times. V usage is TRBV11-2 and J usage is TRBJ1-1, with D hard to call. The germline V gene encodes CDR1 SGHAT and CDR2 FQNNGV. The CDR3 contains 12 residues. V shed 3 bases and J shed 6 bases, with 8 bases lying between them. The CDR3 DNA reads as TGTGCCAGCAGCTTCCGTACGTCTGAAGCTTTCTTT. Its protein is CASSFRTSEAFF. The full variable domain, in which reference TRBV11-2 and TRBJ1-1 provide the parts outside the CDR3, is EAGVAQSPRYKIIEKRQSVAFWCNPISGHATLYWYQQILGQGPKLLIQFQNNGVVDDSQLPKDRFSAERLKGVDSTLKIQPAKLEDSAVYLCASSFRTSEAFFGQGTRLTVV.

The V gene is TRBV9, the J gene TRBJ1-2, with D unresolved. The germline gives CDR1 SGDLS, CDR2 YYNGEE. With 0 bases removed from V and 8 bases from J, the gap between germline ends came to 14 bases. This CDR3 comprises 14 residues. Here the CDR3 reads CASSVDGRTSGYTF. CDR3 in DNA: TGTGCCAGCAGCGTAGATGGCAGAACTTCGGGCTACACCTTC.

This clonotype came up a few times. This chain joins TRBV19 and TRBJ2-5; 10 bases map to TRBD1. Germline V gene lookup returns CDR1 LNHDA and CDR2 SQIVND (reference sequence). The trim removed 5 bases at V and 5 bases at J, leaving 8 bases unmatched. CDR3 size: 15 residues. The CDR3 DNA reads TGTGCCAGTAGTCTCGGACAGGGGGACATGGAGACCCAGTACTTC. Translation gives CASSLGQGDMETQYF.

The table lists this clonotype with a few counts. The chain carries TRBV7-9 and TRBJ1-2; D remains ambiguous. The CDR3 is 16 amino acids. Germline V gene lookup returns CDR1 SEHNR and CDR2 FQNEAQ (reference sequence). Trimming shortened V by 5 bases and J by 4 bases, and 20 bases separated the two germline ends. CDR3 DNA: TGTGCCAGCAGCCCCAGCGGCTTCCAAGACGGCTATGGCTACACCTTC. Translating it yields CASSPSGFQDGYGYTF. Looking up the rest from reference TRBV7-9 and TRBJ1-2 gives the full variable domain: DTGVSQNPRHKITKRGQNVTFRCDPISEHNRLYWYRQTLGQGPEFLTYFQNEAQLEKSRLLSDRFSAERPKGSFSTLEIQRTEQGDSAMYLCASSPSGFQDGYGYTFGSGTRLTVV.

This clonotype was observed many times. This chain uses TRBV5-1 with TRBJ2-7; D call uncertain. The ends were cut back, 5 bases at V and 7 bases at J, with 22 bases in the middle. The CDR3 sequence is 15 residues long. The germline V gene encodes CDR1 SGHRS and CDR2 YFSETQ. The CDR3 coding sequence is TGCGCCAGCAGTCCAACCCTCGACGCGGTGGGAGAGCAGTACTTC. The encoded protein is CASSPTLDAVGEQYF.

This sequence joins TRBV3-1 and TRBJ2-5; 9 bases align to TRBD2. V gave up 4 bases and J gave up 4 bases; unmatched junction bases: 13. The CDR3 runs to 17 residues. Germline V gene sequence: CDR1 LGHDT, CDR2 YNNKEL (reference sequence). CDR3 DNA sequence: TGTGCCAGCAGCCCAGGTAGCGGGAGTGGGCGGGCAGAGACCCAGTACTTC. Its translation: CASSPGSGSGRAETQYF.

This clonotype was detected ten times or more. The rearrangement joins TRBV11-2 to TRBJ1-1, with D unresolved. This CDR3 contains 16 residues. V gave up 5 bases and J gave up 3 bases, with 19 bases separating them. The V gene's germline CDR1 is SGHAT and CDR2 FQNNGV. The CDR3 reads CASSPQAWQKDTEAFF. The CDR3 DNA sequence: TGTGCCAGCAGCCCCCAGGCCTGGCAAAAGGACACTGAAGCTTTCTTT.

The J gene is TRBJ1-2, the V gene TRBV30; 8 bases align to TRBD1. The CDR3 contains 15 residues. Germline CDR1 reads GTSNPN; CDR2 reads SVGIG (reference sequence). The V and J ends lost 2 bases and 4 bases, in that order; junction bases with no gene match: 9. As DNA, the CDR3 is TGTGCCTGGAGTAGGGCCCAGGGGGCTGGCTATGGCTACACCTTC. This codes for CAWSRAQGAGYGYTF. The full variable domain, its missing parts supplied by reference TRBV30 and TRBJ1-2, is SQTIHQWPATLVQPVGSPLSLECTVEGTSNPNLYWYRQAAGRGLQLLFYSVGIGQISSEVPQNLSASRPQDRQFILSSKKLLLSDSGFYLCAWSRAQGAGYGYTFGSGTRLTVV.

As to this clonotype: A clone one base away is much larger, so this may be a read error. CDR3 in amino acids: CVSSYSKRSADEMRHF. Here the CDR3 DNA reads TGTGTCAGCAGTTACTCGAAACGTTCGGCAGACGAGATGCGCCACTTT. The V gene is TRBV6-5, the J gene TRBJ1-6; D is undetermined. The CDR3 length is 16 residues. Germline values: CDR1 MNHEY, CDR2 SVGAGI.

Ten or more counts support this clonotype. V gene TRBV7-3 combines with J gene TRBJ2-2; no clear D gene. Between the trimmed V and J ends, which lost 6 bases and 7 bases, there was a span of 12 bases. Germline V gene lookup returns CDR1 SGHTA and CDR2 FQGTGA. This CDR3 region has 13 residues. The chain's CDR3 is CASRRSANGELFF. The CDR3 nucleotides read TGTGCCAGCAGGCGGTCCGCCAACGGGGAGCTGTTTTTT.

This chain connects TRBV4-1 to TRBJ2-7; no clear D gene. The germline V gene encodes CDR1 MGHRA and CDR2 YSYEKL. This CDR3 contains 15 residues. Trimming stripped 2 bases from V and 3 bases from J, with 14 bases between. CDR3 residues: CASSQYAVGDYEQYF. CDR3 nucleotide sequence: TGCGCCAGCAGCCAATATGCCGTTGGAGACTACGAGCAGTACTTC.

This clonotype is a singleton in its sample. This chain uses TRBV9 with TRBJ2-4; weak D call: TRBD1 (6 bases). The germline V gene encodes CDR1 SGDLS and CDR2 YYNGEE. Trimming left V 7 bases short and J 0 bases short, with 14 bases between. There are 15 residues in the CDR3. Here the CDR3 reads CASGWGRGAKNIQYF. The CDR3 DNA reads as TGTGCCAGCGGATGGGGCAGGGGAGCCAAAAACATTCAGTACTTC.

This chain joins TRBV13 and TRBJ2-7; no clear D. The V gene's germline CDR1 is PRHDT and CDR2 FYEKMQ (reference sequence). This CDR3 contains 14 residues. Between the trimmed V and J ends, which lost 5 bases and 5 bases, there was a span of 16 bases. DNA of the CDR3: TGTGCCAGCAGCCCCCGGACCTCCGGCGACGAGCAGTACTTC. This sequence encodes CASSPRTSGDEQYF.

This clonotype has at least ten counts. The V call is TRBV5-1, the J call TRBJ2-3; perhaps TRBD2 as D (6 bases). Trimming removed 2 bases at V and 12 bases at J, with 22 bases between. The CDR3 runs to 15 residues. Germline V gene data show CDR1 as SGHRS and CDR2 as YFSETQ. The CDR3 reads CASSLYPGTSVIQYF. For the CDR3, the DNA is TGCGCCAGCAGCTTATACCCCGGGACTTCGGTTATCCAGTATTTT.

The gene calls are TRBV7-3 and TRBJ2-2, with no clear D. This CDR3 has 16 residues. The germline CDR1 and CDR2 sequences are SGHTA and FQGTGA. Deletions cut 5 bases from V and 0 bases from J, with 13 bases between. Written as DNA, the CDR3 is TGTGCCAGCAGCCCGGACCCAAACGCGAACACCGGGGAGCTGTTTTTT. It translates to CASSPDPNANTGELFF.

This clonotype showed up many times. V is TRBV5-6 and J is TRBJ2-3; 8 bases are a match to TRBD2. CDR3 length: 15 amino acids. V was pared by 5 bases and J by 0 bases, with 5 bases of the junction left unmatched. Germline values: CDR1 SGHDT, CDR2 YYEEEE. CDR3 in DNA: TGTGCCAGCAGGAATAGCGGGAATAGCACAGATACGCAGTATTTT. This codes for CASRNSGNSTDTQYF.